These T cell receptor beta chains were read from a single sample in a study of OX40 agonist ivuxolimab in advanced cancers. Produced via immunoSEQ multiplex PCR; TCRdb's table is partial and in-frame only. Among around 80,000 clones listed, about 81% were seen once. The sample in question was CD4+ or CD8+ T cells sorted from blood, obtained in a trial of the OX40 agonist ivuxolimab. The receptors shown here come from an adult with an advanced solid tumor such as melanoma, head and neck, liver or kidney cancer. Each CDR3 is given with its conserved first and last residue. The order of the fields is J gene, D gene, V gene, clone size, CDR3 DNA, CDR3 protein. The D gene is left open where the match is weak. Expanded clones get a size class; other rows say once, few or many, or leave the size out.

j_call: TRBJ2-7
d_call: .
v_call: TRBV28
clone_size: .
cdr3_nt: TGTGCCAGCAGATTTTCCTACGAGCAGTACTTC
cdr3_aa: CASRFSYEQYF

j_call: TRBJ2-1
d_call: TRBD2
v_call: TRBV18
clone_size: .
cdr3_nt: TGTGCCAGCTCACAGGGACTAGCGGGAGGCGATGAGCAGTTCTTC
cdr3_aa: CASSQGLAGGDEQFF

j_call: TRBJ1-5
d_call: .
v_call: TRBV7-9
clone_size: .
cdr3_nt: TGTGCCAGCAGCTTCAACGGGCCCAATCAGCCCCAGCATTTT
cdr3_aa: CASSFNGPNQPQHF

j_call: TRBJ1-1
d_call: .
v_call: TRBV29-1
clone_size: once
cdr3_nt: TGCAGCGTTATAACAGCCCCGGGGAACACTGAAGCTTTCTTT
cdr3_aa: CSVITAPGNTEAFF

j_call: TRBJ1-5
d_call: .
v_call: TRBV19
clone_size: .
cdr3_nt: TGTGCCAGTAGTGACCGGGAGCCCCAGCATTTT
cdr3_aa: CASSDREPQHF

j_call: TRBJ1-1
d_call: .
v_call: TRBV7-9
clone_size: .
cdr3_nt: TGTGCCAGCAGCTTAAGGGGCAGGGCACTCGTGAACACTGAAGCTTTCTTT
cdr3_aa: CASSLRGRALVNTEAFF

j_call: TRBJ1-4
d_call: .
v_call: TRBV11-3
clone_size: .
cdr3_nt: TGTGCCAGCAGCTTAGACTTCCAGGGGTTTAATGAAAAACTGTTTTTT
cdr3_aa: CASSLDFQGFNEKLFF

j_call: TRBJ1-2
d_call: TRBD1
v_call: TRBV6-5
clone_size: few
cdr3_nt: TGTGCCAGCAGTTACGCCCCAGGGGGCGCCTATGGCTACACCTTC
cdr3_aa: CASSYAPGGAYGYTF

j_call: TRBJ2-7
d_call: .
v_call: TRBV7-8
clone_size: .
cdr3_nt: TGTGCCAGCAGTTTGGGTGGACGTGGATACGAGCAGTACTTC
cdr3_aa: CASSLGGRGYEQYF

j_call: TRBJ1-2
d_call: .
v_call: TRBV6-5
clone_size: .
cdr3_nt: .
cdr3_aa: CASSSSGQSHGYTF

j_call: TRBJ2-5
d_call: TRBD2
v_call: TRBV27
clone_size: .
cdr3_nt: TGTGCCAGCAGTTTATTTAGCGGGTTTGGAGAGACCCAGTACTTC
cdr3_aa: CASSLFSGFGETQYF

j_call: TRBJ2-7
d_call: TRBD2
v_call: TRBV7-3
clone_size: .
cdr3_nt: TGTGCCAGCAGCTCCCTCGGGGGGGAGCAGTACTTC
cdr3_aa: CASSSLGGEQYF

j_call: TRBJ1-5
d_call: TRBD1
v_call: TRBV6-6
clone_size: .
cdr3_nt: TGTGCCAGCAGGGGACAGGGTGATCAGCCCCAGCATTTT
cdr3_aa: CASRGQGDQPQHF

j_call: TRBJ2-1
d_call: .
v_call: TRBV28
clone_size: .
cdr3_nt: TGTGCCAGCAAGACGGGACACCTGAATGAGCAGTTCTTC
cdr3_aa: CASKTGHLNEQFF

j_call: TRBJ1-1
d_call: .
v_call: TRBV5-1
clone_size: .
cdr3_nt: TGCGCCAGCAGATCTAGCACTGAAGCTTTCTTT
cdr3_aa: CASRSSTEAFF

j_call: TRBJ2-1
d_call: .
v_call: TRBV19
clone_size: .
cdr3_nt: TGTGCCAGTAGTCGACAGGGGAGGGAAAATGAGCAGTTCTTC
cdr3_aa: CASSRQGRENEQFF

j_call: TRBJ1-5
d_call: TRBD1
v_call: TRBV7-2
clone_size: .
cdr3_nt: TGTGCCAGCAGCCCTGACAGGGGTGGGCAGCCCCAGCATTTT
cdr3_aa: CASSPDRGGQPQHF

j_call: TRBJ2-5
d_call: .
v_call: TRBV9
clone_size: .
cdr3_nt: TGTGCCAGCAGCGGGGGGGCATCGTCTGAGACCCAGTACTTC
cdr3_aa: CASSGGASSETQYF

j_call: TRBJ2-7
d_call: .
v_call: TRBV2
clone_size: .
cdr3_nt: TGTGCCAGCAGTGAAGATGGGCTAGAAATTCGTGAGCAGTACTTC
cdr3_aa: CASSEDGLEIREQYF

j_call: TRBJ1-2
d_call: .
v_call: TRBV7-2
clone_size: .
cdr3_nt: TGTGCCAGCAGCTTAGGAGGGGACTATGGCTACACCTTC
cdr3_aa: CASSLGGDYGYTF

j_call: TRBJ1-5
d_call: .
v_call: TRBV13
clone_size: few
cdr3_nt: TGTGCCAGCAGCTTAGCGAGAGGGCAGGGGAATCAGCCCCAGCATTTT
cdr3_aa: CASSLARGQGNQPQHF

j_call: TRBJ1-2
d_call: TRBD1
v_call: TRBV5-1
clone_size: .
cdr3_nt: TGCGCCAGCAGGCCGAAACCGGACAGGGAGGTTGGCTACACCTTC
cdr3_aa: CASRPKPDREVGYTF

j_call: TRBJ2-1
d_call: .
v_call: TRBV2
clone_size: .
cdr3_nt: TGTGCCAGCAGTGAACAGGGAACGTCGGATGAGCAGTTCTTC
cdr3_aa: CASSEQGTSDEQFF

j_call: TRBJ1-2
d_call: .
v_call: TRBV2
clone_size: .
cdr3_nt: TGTGCCAGCAGTGAAGTATGGACACAAACAGGCACCTATGGCTACACCTTC
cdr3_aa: CASSEVWTQTGTYGYTF

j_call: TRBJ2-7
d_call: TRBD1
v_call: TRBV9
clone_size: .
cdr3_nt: TGTGCCAGCAGCGTAGGCCAGGGGGACGAGCAGTACTTC
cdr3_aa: CASSVGQGDEQYF

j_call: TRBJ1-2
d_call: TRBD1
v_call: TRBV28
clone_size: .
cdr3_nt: TGTGCCAGCTCACAGGGGAACTATGGCTACACCTTC
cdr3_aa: CASSQGNYGYTF

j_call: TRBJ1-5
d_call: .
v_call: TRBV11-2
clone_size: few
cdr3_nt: TGTGCCAGCAGCTTAGATATGTATAGCAATCAGCCCCAGCATTTT
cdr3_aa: CASSLDMYSNQPQHF

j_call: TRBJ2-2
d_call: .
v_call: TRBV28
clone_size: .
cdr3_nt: TGTGCCAGCAGCCATCATAGTAGGGGGACCGGGGAGCTGTTTTTT
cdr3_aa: CASSHHSRGTGELFF

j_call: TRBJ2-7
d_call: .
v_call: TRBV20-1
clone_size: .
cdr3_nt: TGCAGTGCCTTAGAAGACTACGAGCAGTACTTC
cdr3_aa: CSALEDYEQYF

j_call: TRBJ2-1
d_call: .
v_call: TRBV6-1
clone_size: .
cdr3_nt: TGTGCCAGCAGTGAAAGACTGTCTTTAGCGGCCGAGTTCTTC
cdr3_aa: CASSERLSLAAEFF

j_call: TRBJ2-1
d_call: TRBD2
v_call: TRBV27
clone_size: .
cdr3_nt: TGTGCCAGCAGTGCCCGGACTAGCGGGAGGTCCTACAATGAGCAGTTCTTC
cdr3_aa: CASSARTSGRSYNEQFF

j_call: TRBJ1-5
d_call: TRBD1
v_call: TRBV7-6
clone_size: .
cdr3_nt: TGTGCCAGCAGTGCTAGACAGGGGGGGCAGCCCCAGCATTTT
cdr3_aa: CASSARQGGQPQHF

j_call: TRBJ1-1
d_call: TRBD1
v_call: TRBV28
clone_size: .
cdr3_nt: TGTGCCAGCAGGTCTCCGGGACAGGATAACACTGAAGCTTTCTTT
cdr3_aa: CASRSPGQDNTEAFF

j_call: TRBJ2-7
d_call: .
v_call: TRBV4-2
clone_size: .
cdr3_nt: TGTGCCAGCAGCCAAGATGGCAGCTACGAGCAGTACTTC
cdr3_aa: CASSQDGSYEQYF

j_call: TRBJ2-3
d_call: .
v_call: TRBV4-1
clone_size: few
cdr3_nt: TGCGCCAGCAGCCAAGGTAGCGGAGATACGCAGTATTTT
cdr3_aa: CASSQGSGDTQYF

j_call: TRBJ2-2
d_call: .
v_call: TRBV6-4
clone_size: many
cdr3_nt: TGTGCCAGCAGTGAAACGGCGAACACCGGGGAGCTGTTTTTT
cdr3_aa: CASSETANTGELFF

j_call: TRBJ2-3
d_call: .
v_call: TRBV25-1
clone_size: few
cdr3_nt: TGTGCCAGCAGTCTTTCTGTAGATACGCAGTATTTT
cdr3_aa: CASSLSVDTQYF

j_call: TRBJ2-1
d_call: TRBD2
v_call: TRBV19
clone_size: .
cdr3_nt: TGTGCCAGCCGACTAGCGGGTTACAATGAGCAGTTCTTC
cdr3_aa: CASRLAGYNEQFF

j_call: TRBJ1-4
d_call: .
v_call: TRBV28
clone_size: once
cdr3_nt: TGTGCCGTAACAGTGGGTAATGAAAAACTGTTTTTT
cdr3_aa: CAVTVGNEKLFF